This T cell receptor beta chain was retrieved from a study of shared clonotypes between healthy human individuals. Assay runs were performed at deep level. The table came from immunoSEQ multiplex PCR; TCRdb's copy has only in-frame clones and leaves some out. The sample lists around 450,000 clones, 70% to 80% seen once, with less than 15% in the top ten. HIV-negative, healthy adults without recent acute infections or vaccinations were the donors. With 0 bases clipped from V and 2 bases from J, the junction kept 4 bases outside the gene matches. CDR1 and CDR2 from the germline V gene are SGHDT and YYEEEE. The CDR3 has 16 residues.

The sequenced sample was PBMCs. The TCR comes from a woman in her forties in good health. Some clones in this sample may be carry-over from other donors' samples. This chain uses TRBV5-6 with TRBJ2-3, with 9 positions matching TRBD2. The CDR3 protein is CASSLVAGEHTDTQYF. The DNA of the CDR3 is TGTGCCAGCAGCTTGGTAGCGGGAGAGCACACAGATACGCAGTATTTT.